This TCR beta chain appears in the sequencing data of a study of cytomegalovirus exposure and HLA in healthy donors. In the study overall: The same platform was used for the 90 to 150 validation repertoires as for the roughly 730 first-cohort repertoires, as reported in a later analysis.

The CDR3 is made up of 16 amino acids. Germline V gene sequence: CDR1 SGHTA, CDR2 FQGNSA. TCRdb keeps only in-frame clones here, not all; method: immunoSEQ multiplex PCR. Of tens of thousands of clones in the sample, approximately 96% were seen once. The donors were part of the validation cohort, which consisted of over a hundred subjects and was separate from the first cohort of several hundred subjects. Study outcomes and limitations: Subsequent analysis found a tendency for first-cohort TCR clusters to co-occur within the 95 to 150 validation repertoires. The study listed 164 cytomegalovirus-associated TCR beta chains.

Concerning this clone itself: What it binds is not known.

This sequence joins TRBV7-2 and TRBJ2-5; D ambiguous. The J call is doubtful: the DNA matches TRBJ2-7 better. This receptor was obtained from a woman under 30 in good health and CMV-seropositive. The sequencing input was PBMCs. The CDR3 sequence: CASSLLPRSVAYEQYF. The CDR3 region has the DNA TGTGCCAGCAGCTTACTCCCCCGGAGTGTGGCCTACGAGCAGTACTTC.